This T cell receptor (beta chain) was captured in a study of cytomegalovirus exposure and HLA in healthy donors. Findings and caveats of the study: Later, an analysis showed that TCR beta chains associated with HLA were more clonally expanded than others that were equally common. It was in a later analysis that TCR association rates were seen to vary by HLA locus, highest for DRB1 and lowest for HLA-C. A few chains tied to CMV proved CMV antigen-specific in vitro. TCR beta V- and J-gene trimming was later associated with a missense DCLRE1C variant.

It was with 60 Vbeta and 13 Jbeta primers that the PCR ran. The repertoire was sequenced with immunoSEQ multiplex PCR; TCRdb's copy has only in-frame clones and lacks some. The repertoire holds about 190,000 clones, with 77% as singletons. V shed 4 bases and J shed 0 bases, with 14 bases lying between them. Germline CDR1 SGHRS, CDR2 YFSETQ. The CDR3 consists of 15 residues. This clone appeared once. The antigen remains undetermined. The rearrangement links TRBV5-1 to TRBJ2-7, with D maybe TRBD2 (7 bases). The clonotype was recovered from a woman in her twenties or thirties in good health and CMV-seropositive. The sequencing input was PBMCs. This CDR3 reads CASSAGAGYSYEQYF. In DNA, the CDR3 is TGCGCCAGCAGCGCGGGGGCGGGGTACTCCTACGAGCAGTACTTC.